One sample yielded the 18 T cell receptor beta chains listed below, sequenced in a study of blood T cells in healthy people across ages. A second roughly 7 to 11 cycle PCR used barcoded and J-beta primers. TCRdb used MiXCR to reprocess the 5' RACE reads, holding one entry per CDR3 protein. The data hold about 1.8 million distinct CDR3 sequences, with roughly 50% observed a single time. Sequencing was done on a sample of blood. These receptors originate from a woman aged 40 to 50 in good health.

The chain uses TRBV7-3 and TRBJ2-1; D perhaps matches TRBD2 (5 bases). The germline V gene has CDR1 SGHTA and CDR2 FQGTGA. Trimming removed 3 bases from V and 2 bases from J, with 17 bases in between. The CDR3 loop spans 17 amino acids. The CDR3 region has the DNA TGTGCCAGCAGCTTCCCCCCCAGCGGATCTACCTACAATGAGCAGTTCTTC. Translating it yields CASSFPPSGSTYNEQFF.

This chain links TRBV5-1 with TRBJ2-7; 7 nucleotides align to TRBD2. The V gene's germline CDR1 is SGHRS and CDR2 YFSETQ. V gave up 5 bases and J gave up 5 bases; unmatched junction bases: 10. The CDR3 totals 14 residues. The CDR3 reads CASRRGGPIDEQYF. CDR3 DNA sequence: TGCGCCAGCAGGCGCGGGGGACCAATCGACGAGCAGTACTTC.

This clonotype has only a few counts. The chain recombines TRBV7-2 with TRBJ2-1; 9 nucleotides match TRBD2. Germline lookup yields CDR1 SGHTA and CDR2 FQGNSA. The CDR3 spans 16 residues. V was pared by 4 bases and J by 2 bases, with 6 bases of the junction left unmatched. CDR3 amino acids: CASSSAGGRAYNEQFF. As DNA, the CDR3 is TGTGCCAGCAGCTCTGCGGGGGGGAGGGCCTACAATGAGCAGTTCTTC.

This sequence joins TRBV5-1 and TRBJ2-7; 9 nucleotides align to TRBD1. V lost 4 bases to trimming and J lost 3 bases; unmatched junction nucleotides: 11. The germline V gene has CDR1 SGHRS and CDR2 YFSETQ. The CDR3 runs 16 residues. CDR3 amino acids: CASSPIPGQGNYEQYF. CDR3 nucleotide sequence: TGCGCCAGCAGCCCAATCCCGGGACAGGGAAACTACGAGCAGTACTTC.

V gene TRBV6-6 combines with J gene TRBJ1-4, with a possible D match to TRBD1 (6 bases). Trimming shortened V by 6 bases and J by 0 bases, and 14 bases separated the two germline ends. Per germline, CDR1 MNHNY and CDR2 SVGAGI (reference sequence). The CDR3 consists of 16 residues. The CDR3 region is CASRRTASSTNEKLFF. In DNA, the CDR3 is TGTGCCAGCAGACGGACAGCCTCCTCAACTAATGAAAAACTGTTTTTT.

This clonotype came up a few times. CDR3 residues: CASSSGLRQPQHF. The CDR3 DNA follows: TGTGCCAGCAGTTCAGGGTTGCGTCAGCCCCAGCATTTT. The chain combines TRBV27 with TRBJ1-5, with a weak D call TRBD1 (5 bases). This CDR3 spans 13 amino acids. Trimming cost V 4 bases and J 6 bases, with 10 bases left between them. Germline V CDR1 and CDR2: MNHEY, SMNVEV (reference sequence).

There are a few counts of this clonotype. This rearrangement joins TRBV7-9 to TRBJ2-5; D remains ambiguous. Germline CDR1 reads SEHNR; CDR2 reads FQNEAQ (reference sequence). Trimming shortened V by 1 base and J by 2 bases, and 14 bases separated the two germline ends. This CDR3 region has 16 residues. The DNA of the CDR3 is TGTGCCAGCAGCTTAGGCGACCTGCCCACGCAAGAGACCCAGTACTTC. As protein: CASSLGDLPTQETQYF.

The chain uses TRBV15 and TRBJ2-1; possible D gene TRBD1, 6 bases. Germline-derived CDR1 and CDR2 are LNHNV and YYDKDF (reference sequence). This CDR3 is 16 amino acids long. V lost 4 bases and J 14 bases, leaving 27 bases between the germline ends. This CDR3 reads CATSTHRDTTERDKFF. In DNA form, the CDR3 reads TGTGCCACCAGCACTCACCGGGACACCACGGAAAGGGATAAGTTCTTC.

The chain is built from TRBV4-1 and TRBJ2-4, with 7 bases that match TRBD1. CDR3 length: 16 amino acids. The V gene's germline CDR1 is MGHRA and CDR2 YSYEKL. Germline trimming cut 0 bases from V and 0 bases from J; bases unmatched to any gene: 2. The CDR3 loop reads CASSQDWDRAKNIQYF. CDR3 bases: TGCGCCAGCAGCCAAGATTGGGACAGAGCCAAAAACATTCAGTACTTC.

With regard to this clonotype: A much more abundant neighbour one base away suggests this may be a read error. This chain uses TRBV20-1 with TRBJ1-2, with unresolved D. CDR3 length: 12 residues. In germline, CDR1 is DFQATT, CDR2 SNEGSKA (reference sequence). Trimming stripped 1 base from V and 5 bases from J, with 8 bases between. CDR3 region: CSARGQKYGYTF. CDR3 coding DNA: TGCAGTGCTAGAGGTCAGAAGTATGGCTACACCTTC.

CDR3 amino acids: CASSSRGWTYNSPLHF. The CDR3 DNA reads TGTGCCAGCAGCTCCAGGGGGTGGACCTATAATTCACCCCTCCACTTT. This chain connects TRBV7-2 to TRBJ1-6, with TRBD1 matching 7 bases. Germline V gives CDR1 SGHTA, CDR2 FQGNSA. Germline trimming cut 4 bases from V and 2 bases from J; bases unmatched to any gene: 5. The CDR3 length is 16 residues.

This clonotype turned up a few times. The rearrangement links TRBV7-3 to TRBJ2-1; 12 nucleotides align to TRBD2. V trimming: 5 bases; J trimming: 4 bases; junction bases outside the gene matches: 15. This CDR3 contains 19 residues. Germline CDR1 and CDR2: SGHTA and FQGTGA. DNA of the CDR3: TGTGCCAGCAGCCCCTGGACTAGCGGGGCCCTACGACGGTACAATGAGCAGTTCTTC. It is translated as CASSPWTSGALRRYNEQFF. The variable domain in full, with the rest retrieved from reference TRBV7-3 and TRBJ2-1, is GAGVSQTPSNKVTEKGKYVELRCDPISGHTALYWYRQSLGQGPEFLIYFQGTGAADDSGLPNDRFFAVRPEGSVSTLKIQRTERGDSAVYLCASSPWTSGALRRYNEQFFGPGTRLTVL.

V usage is TRBV4-3 and J usage is TRBJ2-1; TRBD2 matches at 9 bases. The V and J ends lost 0 bases and 6 bases, in that order; junction bases with no gene match: 6. The CDR3 spans 16 residues. CDR1 and CDR2 from the germline V gene are LGHNA and YSLEER. This CDR3 reads CASSQDWLAGFNEQFF. The CDR3 DNA follows: TGCGCCAGCAGCCAAGATTGGCTAGCGGGGTTCAATGAGCAGTTCTTC.

The chain employs TRBV7-2 and TRBJ2-1, with D perhaps TRBD2 (5 bases). Trimming took 5 bases from V and 4 from J, leaving 15 bases between them. Germline V lookup: CDR1 SGHTA, CDR2 FQGNSA. This CDR3 has 15 residues. The CDR3 DNA reads as TGTGCCAGCAGCCCACAGCGGATTCAATACAATGAGCAGTTCTTC. Translated, it gives CASSPQRIQYNEQFF.

About this clonotype: Since a much larger clone is just one base distant, this may be a read error. The CDR3 protein is CASSYPRNTEAFF. DNA for the CDR3: TGTGCCAGCAGTTACCCGAGGAACACTGAAGCTTTCTTT. This chain uses TRBV6-2 or TRBV6-3 with TRBJ1-1; unclear D gene. Trimming pared 2 bases from V and 1 base from J, leaving 5 bases between. Per the germline V gene, CDR1 is MNHEY and CDR2 is SVGEGT. The CDR3 runs to 13 residues.

In its sample, this clonotype was seen a few times. The V gene is TRBV10-1, the J gene TRBJ1-2; TRBD1 matches at 7 bases. Germline lookup yields CDR1 WNHNN and CDR2 SYGVQD (reference sequence). This CDR3 is built from 13 residues. Germline trimming cut 2 bases from V and 7 bases from J; bases unmatched to any gene: 4. The CDR3 loop is CASSEDRVRGYTF. The CDR3 DNA reads as TGCGCCAGCAGTGAGGACAGGGTACGTGGCTACACCTTC.

The chain is built from TRBV4-3 and TRBJ2-5, with 8 bases lining up with TRBD1. Per germline, CDR1 LGHNA and CDR2 YSLEER. The CDR3 contains 13 residues. Trimming removed 0 bases from V and 8 bases from J; junction bases left unmatched: 2. CDR3 DNA: TGCGCCAGCAGCCAAGAGACAGGGGTTACCCAGTACTTC. Its protein product is CASSQETGVTQYF.

This clonotype was seen a few times. As DNA, the CDR3 is TGTGCCAGCTCACCATGGGGAGAGAACACTGAAGCTTTCTTT. Translating gives CASSPWGENTEAFF. The rearrangement uses TRBV18 and TRBJ1-1; D unresolved. CDR3 size: 14 residues. V lost 2 bases to trimming and J lost 1 base, with 8 bases between them. Germline CDR1 and CDR2: KGHSH and LQKENI.